This T cell receptor (beta chain) was captured in a study of cytotoxic CD8 clonotypes in ibrutinib-treated CLL. Whole-study context: Once treatment had gone on for a median of approximately 11 months, range 6 to 36, response samples were drawn. Findings of the study overall: Clonality increased at ibrutinib response and stayed stable in sustained remission. At progression, however, it fell back toward baseline. Starting clonality was above that of age-matched healthy donors and tracked circulating CD8+ T-cell counts.

Data came from immunoSEQ multiplex PCR; TCRdb stores just in-frame clones and leaves some out. Among 200,000 to 250,000 clones listed, 60% to 80% were seen once. CDR1 SGHTA and CDR2 FQGNSA come from the germline V gene. The CDR3 covers 13 residues. Trimming stripped 4 bases from V and 5 bases from J, with 11 bases between. For this clone: What it recognizes is unknown.

This chain joins TRBV7-2 and TRBJ2-5; unclear D gene. Sequenced here: PBMCs, sampled after 12 months of ibrutinib treatment. This clonotype was obtained from a human donor with chronic lymphocytic leukemia. CDR3 sequence (DNA): TGTGCCAGCAGCTCCGCCTCCAGGGAGACCCAGTACTTC. Translation gives CASSSASRETQYF.